The 26 T cell receptor beta chains listed next were all sequenced from one sample in a study of cytotoxic CD8 clonotypes in ibrutinib-treated CLL. Clones were read by immunoSEQ multiplex PCR, and TCRdb kept only the in-frame ones, dropping some. The sample contains roughly 100,000 clones, around 73% of which appear only once. The material was PBMCs, obtained after 12 months of ibrutinib treatment. Receptors originate from a human donor with chronic lymphocytic leukemia.

V usage is TRBV4-2 and J usage is TRBJ1-1; D possibly corresponds to TRBD1 (6 bases). This CDR3 spans 12 amino acids. Germline values: CDR1 LGHNA, CDR2 YNFKEQ. The V end lost 5 bases, the J end lost 8 bases, and 12 bases lay between the germline ends. The CDR3, as DNA: TGTGCCAGCAGCTTGGGGGGCGTAGAAGCTTTCTTT. Translated, it gives CASSLGGVEAFF.

This chain connects TRBV5-1 to TRBJ2-1; no clear D. CDR1 is SGHRS and CDR2 is YFSETQ in the germline V gene. The germline V and J ends were trimmed by 5 bases and 6 bases, with 15 bases remaining between them. This CDR3 is built from 14 residues. CDR3 coding DNA: TGCGCCAGCAGACTCTTACCTAGTGCCAATGAGCAGTTCTTC. Its protein product is CASRLLPSANEQFF.

The V gene is TRBV3-2, the J gene TRBJ1-2. TRBV3-2 is labeled a pseudogene. CDR3 length: 8 residues. CDR3 protein: CASRYLTF. The CDR3 DNA is TGTGCCAGCAGATACCTCACCTTC.

The rearrangement uses TRBV18 and TRBJ2-1; 8 positions match TRBD1. CDR3 length equals 18 residues. CDR1 KGHSH and CDR2 LQKENI come from the germline V gene. Trimming at V came to 5 bases and at J to 6 bases, leaving 18 bases not matched to a gene. CDR3 bases: TGTGCCAGCTCAACTCAAGGACAGGGTGGTTTCGGGGCCAATGAGCAGTTCTTC. Encoded protein: CASSTQGQGGFGANEQFF.

This clone was picked up a small number of times. The gene calls are TRBV7-2 and TRBJ1-6, with 8 bases lining up with TRBD1. This CDR3 has 14 residues. Germline values: CDR1 SGHTA, CDR2 FQGNSA. J gave up 9 bases and V 8 bases, and 9 bases lay outside the gene matches. The CDR3 sequence is CASSQTGESSPLHF. In DNA form, the CDR3 reads TGTGCCAGCTCCCAGACAGGGGAGAGTTCACCCCTCCACTTT. The full variable domain, in which reference TRBV7-2 and TRBJ1-6 provide the parts outside the CDR3, is GAGVSQSPSNKVTEKGKDVELRCDPISGHTALYWYRQSLGQGLEFLIYFQGNSAPDKSGLPSDRFSAERTGGSVSTLTIQRTQQEDSAVYLCASSQTGESSPLHFGNGTRLTVT.

This clone was detected only once. J is TRBJ2-7 and V is TRBV18, with unresolved D. The CDR3 is made up of 13 amino acids. Trimming took off 1 base at V and 5 bases at J, with 9 bases between the two ends. The germline V gene encodes CDR1 KGHSH and CDR2 LQKENI. As DNA, the CDR3 is TGTGCCAGCTCACCACAAGGGTTCAACGAGCAGTACTTC. Amino acid sequence: CASSPQGFNEQYF.

The genes are TRBV14 and TRBJ2-3; the D gene is possibly TRBD2 (5 bases). Deletions cut 0 bases from V and 4 bases from J, with 14 bases between. Germline CDR1 reads SGHDN; CDR2 reads FVKESK. The CDR3 runs 16 residues. The CDR3 DNA reads as TGTGCCAGCAGCCAAGAAGAGGGAATATTTCCAGATACGCAGTATTTT. This sequence encodes CASSQEEGIFPDTQYF.

The genes are TRBV28 and TRBJ2-7; no clear D gene. The CDR3 extends over 16 amino acids. In germline, CDR1 is MDHEN, CDR2 SYDVKM. The germline V and J ends were trimmed by 7 bases and 7 bases, with 26 bases remaining between them. The CDR3 DNA follows: TGTGCCAGCAACCAGATTGGTGTGCGCACCCCTTTGGAGCAGTACTTC. Translation: CASNQIGVRTPLEQYF. Full variable domain (remainder filled in from reference TRBV28 and TRBJ2-7): DVKVTQSSRYLVKRTGEKVFLECVQDMDHENMFWYRQDPGLGLRLIYFSYDVKMKEKGDIPEGYSVSREKKERFSLILESASTNQTSMYLCASNQIGVRTPLEQYFGPGTRLTVT.

This chain uses TRBV7-2 with TRBJ1-1; D possibly corresponds to TRBD1 (6 bases). CDR1 is SGHTA and CDR2 is FQGNSA in the germline V gene. Trimming left V 3 bases short and J 12 bases short, with 11 bases between. The CDR3 has 11 residues. The CDR3 spells CASSFTGMTFF. The CDR3, as DNA: TGTGCCAGCAGCTTTACAGGGATGACTTTCTTT.

This clone has more than one count but fewer than ten. The genes are TRBV9 and TRBJ2-1, with D possibly TRBD2 on 7 matching bases. The CDR3 loop spans 14 amino acids. Trimming removed 3 bases at V and 8 bases at J, with 15 bases between. Germline V gene data show CDR1 as SGDLS and CDR2 as YYNGEE. The CDR3 sequence: CASSAPWGGDEQFF. CDR3 sequence (DNA): TGTGCCAGCAGCGCACCCTGGGGGGGCGATGAGCAGTTCTTC.

In DNA, the CDR3 is TGTGCCAGCTCACCAGGGCTGAACACTGAAGCTTTCTTT. Protein sequence: CASSPGLNTEAFF. V and J are TRBV18 and TRBJ1-1; D uncertain. Germline V gives CDR1 KGHSH, CDR2 LQKENI. The CDR3 is made up of 13 amino acids. Deletions cut 2 bases from V and 0 bases from J, with 4 bases between.

This chain links TRBV6-6 with TRBJ2-2, with 8 bases identical to TRBD1. J lost 1 base, V lost 11 bases, and 6 bases had no gene match. Germline V lookup: CDR1 MNHNY, CDR2 SVGAGI (reference sequence). CDR3 length equals 14 residues. Here the CDR3 DNA reads TGTGCCGGCCGTGGACAGGGGAACACCGGGGAGCTGTTTTTT. Its protein product is CAGRGQGNTGELFF.

This rearrangement joins TRBV19 to TRBJ2-5; a possible D gene is TRBD1 (5 bases). CDR1 LNHDA and CDR2 SQIVND come from the germline V gene (reference sequence). This CDR3 contains 13 residues. Trimming shortened V by 7 bases and J by 5 bases, and 14 bases separated the two germline ends. The CDR3 region has the DNA TGTGCCAGTACCCCAGGGAAGGAGGAGACCCAGTACTTC. It is translated as CASTPGKEETQYF. The whole variable domain, remainder taken from reference TRBV19 and TRBJ2-5, is DGGITQSPKYLFRKEGQNVTLSCEQNLNHDAMYWYRQDPGQGLRLIYYSQIVNDFQKGDIAEGYSVSREKKESFPLTVTSAQKNPTAFYLCASTPGKEETQYFGPGTRLLVL.

This chain links TRBV5-1 with TRBJ1-2, with D perhaps matching TRBD1 (6 bases). Trimming removed 0 bases at V and 4 bases at J, with 13 bases between. The CDR3 loop spans 15 amino acids. CDR1 SGHRS and CDR2 YFSETQ come from the germline V gene. The chain's CDR3 is CASSLAPGEVYGYTF. Written as DNA, the CDR3 is TGCGCCAGCAGCTTGGCTCCAGGGGAGGTCTATGGCTACACCTTC.

The chain is built from TRBV28 and TRBJ2-7; 9 bases fit TRBD1. The germline CDR1 and CDR2 sequences are MDHEN and SYDVKM. The CDR3 is 16 residues long. Trimming took 4 bases from V and 1 from J; bases not matched to a gene: 8. The CDR3 here is CASSSPQGAGSYEQYF. The CDR3, as DNA: TGTGCCAGCAGTTCCCCACAGGGGGCTGGATCCTACGAGCAGTACTTC.

V gene TRBV18 combines with J gene TRBJ2-7; 7 positions agree with TRBD1. Per germline, CDR1 KGHSH and CDR2 LQKENI. V lost 0 bases and J lost 0; bases outside the gene matches: 5. The CDR3 has 16 residues. CDR3 loop: CASSPPTGISSYEQYF. CDR3 DNA sequence: TGTGCCAGCTCACCACCGACAGGGATCAGCTCCTACGAGCAGTACTTC.

The J gene is TRBJ2-5, the V gene TRBV7-2, with D possibly being TRBD2 (6 bases). The CDR3 is 16 residues long. The germline V gene encodes CDR1 SGHTA and CDR2 FQGNSA. Trimming took 2 bases from V and 5 from J, leaving 18 bases between them. As DNA, the CDR3 is TGTGCCAGCAGCTTATGGACCGGGGGACTCGTCGAGACCCAGTACTTC. Protein product: CASSLWTGGLVETQYF.

This clone has only one observation. J is TRBJ2-1 and V is TRBV29-1, with 10 bases matching TRBD2. V lost 6 bases to trimming and J lost 9 bases; unmatched junction nucleotides: 14. The CDR3 totals 15 residues. Germline CDR1 is SQVTM and CDR2 is ANQGSEA. The CDR3 spells CSVPRASGGRSEQFF. CDR3 sequence (DNA): TGCAGCGTCCCCAGAGCTAGCGGGGGTAGGAGTGAGCAGTTCTTC.

This chain links TRBV6-5 with TRBJ2-4; 7 nucleotides agree with TRBD1. Germline CDR1 MNHEY, CDR2 SVGAGI. The CDR3 loop spans 14 amino acids. J was trimmed by 1 base and V by 6 bases; bases with no gene match: 3. Here the CDR3 reads CASSQGQAKNIQYF. The CDR3, as DNA: TGTGCCAGCAGCCAGGGACAGGCCAAAAACATTCAGTACTTC.

V usage is TRBV7-2 and J usage is TRBJ2-1; the match to TRBD1 covers 9 bases. This CDR3 region has 16 residues. V shed 5 bases, J shed 6 bases, and the junction held 11 bases outside the gene matches. The germline V gene has CDR1 SGHTA and CDR2 FQGNSA. The CDR3 spells CASSTQPGQGSNEQFF. The CDR3 nucleotides read TGTGCCAGCAGCACCCAACCGGGACAGGGAAGCAATGAGCAGTTCTTC. The full variable domain, rest sourced from reference TRBV7-2 and TRBJ2-1, is GAGVSQSPSNKVTEKGKDVELRCDPISGHTALYWYRQSLGQGLEFLIYFQGNSAPDKSGLPSDRFSAERTGGSVSTLTIQRTQQEDSAVYLCASSTQPGQGSNEQFFGPGTRLTVL.

The chain couples TRBV6-6 to TRBJ1-5, with D unclear. V was trimmed by 5 bases and J by 1 base, leaving 6 bases between them. The CDR3 runs 13 residues. Germline V gene sequence: CDR1 MNHNY, CDR2 SVGAGI (reference sequence). The CDR3 protein is CASSQLSNQPQHF. For the CDR3, the DNA is TGTGCCAGCAGTCAACTAAGCAATCAGCCCCAGCATTTT.

This clone has just a few counts. The chain uses TRBV5-1 and TRBJ2-1, with 8 bases identical to TRBD2. V shed 5 bases, J shed 7 bases, and the junction held 11 bases outside the gene matches. The CDR3 consists of 15 residues. Germline loops: CDR1 SGHRS, CDR2 YFSETQ. CDR3 coding DNA: TGCGCCAGCAGTAGTAGCGGGGCGGACCCTAATGAGCAGTTCTTC. Protein: CASSSSGADPNEQFF. Variable domain in full (rest from reference TRBV5-1 and TRBJ2-1): KAGVTQTPRYLIKTRGQQVTLSCSPISGHRSVSWYQQTPGQGLQFLFEYFSETQRNKGNFPGRFSGRQFSNSRSEMNVSTLELGDSALYLCASSSSGADPNEQFFGPGTRLTVL.

CDR3 sequence reads: CASTSGGTNEKLFF. Written as DNA, the CDR3 is TGTGCCAGCACTTCAGGGGGAACCAATGAAAAACTGTTTTTT. The chain joins TRBV28 to TRBJ1-4; 7 positions match TRBD1. The ends lost 7 bases at V and 5 bases at J; junction bases unmatched: 7. The germline CDR1 and CDR2 sequences are MDHEN and SYDVKM. The CDR3 sequence is 14 residues long.

This chain links TRBV6-1 with TRBJ1-1; 7 bases align to TRBD1. Germline assignment: CDR1 MNHNS and CDR2 SASEGT. The V and J ends lost 5 bases and 4 bases, in that order; junction bases with no gene match: 10. This CDR3 has 15 residues. CDR3 sequence (DNA): TGTGCCAGCAGTTCCCCCAGGGGGATCGTCACTGAAGCTTTCTTT. It is translated as CASSSPRGIVTEAFF.

This clone occurred once. The chain couples TRBV11-3 to TRBJ1-1, with D uncertain. Looked up from germline, CDR1 is SGHNT and CDR2 is YENEEA. The CDR3 length is 14 residues. The V gene lost 5 bases and the J gene lost 4 bases, with 14 bases spanning the gap. The CDR3, as DNA: TGTGCCAGCAGCCTCCTTTCGGGTTCCACTGAAGCTTTCTTT. Translated, it gives CASSLLSGSTEAFF.

The chain combines TRBV5-8 with TRBJ1-2; 11 bases fit TRBD1. The CDR3 runs 14 residues. Germline trimming cut 3 bases from V and 11 bases from J; bases unmatched to any gene: 9. Germline V lookup: CDR1 SGHTS, CDR2 YDEGEE. The CDR3 is CASSSEGQGALYTF. CDR3 bases: TGTGCCAGCAGCTCGGAAGGACAGGGGGCGCTTTACACCTTC.